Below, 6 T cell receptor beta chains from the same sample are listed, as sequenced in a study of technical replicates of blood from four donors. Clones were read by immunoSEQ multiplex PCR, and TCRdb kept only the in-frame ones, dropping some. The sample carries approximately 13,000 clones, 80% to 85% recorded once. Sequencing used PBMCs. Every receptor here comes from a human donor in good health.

CDR3 protein: CAWERDKTYEQYF. As DNA, the CDR3 is TGTGCCTGGGAGCGGGATAAAACCTACGAGCAGTACTTC. V is TRBV30 and J is TRBJ2-7; 7 bases align to TRBD2. Germline CDR1 reads GTSNPN; CDR2 reads SVGIG (reference sequence). This CDR3 spans 13 amino acids. The V segment lost 5 bases and the J segment 2 bases; nucleotides outside the gene matches: 6.

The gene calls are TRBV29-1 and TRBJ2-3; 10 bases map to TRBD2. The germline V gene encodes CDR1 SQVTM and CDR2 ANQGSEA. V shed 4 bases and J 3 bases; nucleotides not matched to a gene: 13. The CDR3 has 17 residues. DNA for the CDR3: TGCAGCGTTGGGACTCTGCGAGCGGGAGGGCCGACAGATACGCAGTATTTT. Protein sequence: CSVGTLRAGGPTDTQYF.

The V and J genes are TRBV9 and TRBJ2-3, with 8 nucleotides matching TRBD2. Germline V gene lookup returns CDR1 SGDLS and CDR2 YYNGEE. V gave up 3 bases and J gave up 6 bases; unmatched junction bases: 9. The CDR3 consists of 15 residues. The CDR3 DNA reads TGTGCCAGCAGCGAGACTAGCGTGGAGGCCGATACGCAGTATTTT. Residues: CASSETSVEADTQYF.

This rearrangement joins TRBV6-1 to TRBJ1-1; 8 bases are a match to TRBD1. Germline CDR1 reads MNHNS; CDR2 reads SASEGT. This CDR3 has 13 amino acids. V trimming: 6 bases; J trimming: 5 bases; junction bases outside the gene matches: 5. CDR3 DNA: TGTGCCAGCAGCCTAACAGGGGGTACTGAAGCTTTCTTT. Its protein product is CASSLTGGTEAFF.

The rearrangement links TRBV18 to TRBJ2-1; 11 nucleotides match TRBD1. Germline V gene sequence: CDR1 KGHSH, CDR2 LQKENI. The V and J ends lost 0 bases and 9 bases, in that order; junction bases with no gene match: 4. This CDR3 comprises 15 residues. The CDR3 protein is CASSPPRTGGGEQFF. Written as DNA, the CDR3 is TGTGCCAGCTCACCACCTCGGACAGGGGGCGGTGAGCAGTTCTTC.

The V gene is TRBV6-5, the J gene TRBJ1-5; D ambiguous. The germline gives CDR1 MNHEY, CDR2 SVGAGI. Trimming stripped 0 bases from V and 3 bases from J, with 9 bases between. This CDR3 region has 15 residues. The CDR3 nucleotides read TGTGCCAGCAGTTACTCCAGATCCCCCAATCAGCCCCAGCATTTT. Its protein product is CASSYSRSPNQPQHF.